These 26 T cell receptor beta chains share one sample of origin, sequenced in a study of T cells after yellow fever vaccination. TCRdb reprocessed the 5' RACE reads with MiXCR, giving one entry per CDR3 protein. The table has 450,000 to 650,000 distinct CDR3 sequences, 21% seen once. The sample was PBMCs, taken roughly 20 days after the first yellow fever vaccination. The origin of the receptors is a man in his late teens or twenties who received the YFV17D yellow fever vaccine.

This clonotype was recorded a few times. The chain couples TRBV5-6 to TRBJ2-3; possible D gene TRBD1, 5 bases. Germline V gives CDR1 SGHDT, CDR2 YYEEEE. The CDR3 extends over 16 amino acids. With 7 bases removed from V and 6 bases from J, the gap between germline ends came to 24 bases. The CDR3 sequence is CASGELGRARADTQYF. The CDR3 coding sequence is TGTGCCAGCGGCGAGCTTGGAAGGGCCAGGGCTGATACGCAGTATTTT.

This clonotype has only a few counts. The chain uses TRBV6-5 and TRBJ2-7, with D possibly matching TRBD2 (6 bases). The germline CDR1 and CDR2 sequences are MNHEY and SVGAGI. This CDR3 is 13 amino acids long. Trimming removed 0 bases from V and 6 bases from J, with 9 bases in between. The CDR3 reads CASSYSLASEQYF. The CDR3, as DNA: TGTGCCAGCAGTTACTCCCTAGCGTCCGAGCAGTACTTC.

The chain is built from TRBV4-1 and TRBJ2-2; 7 bases line up with TRBD2. This CDR3 comprises 15 residues. Germline trimming cut 1 base from V and 7 bases from J; bases unmatched to any gene: 6. Germline V gene sequence: CDR1 MGHRA, CDR2 YSYEKL. The CDR3 coding sequence is TGCGCCAGCAGCCAAGCAAGCGGGGTTGACGGGGAGCTGTTTTTT. Translating gives CASSQASGVDGELFF.

This clonotype was observed many times. This chain uses TRBV29-1 with TRBJ2-1; TRBD1 aligns across 8 bases. Germline CDR1 SQVTM, CDR2 ANQGSEA. CDR3 size: 12 residues. CDR3 protein: CRTRDRYNEQFF. CDR3 sequence (DNA): TGCAGAACCCGGGACAGGTACAATGAGCAGTTCTTC.

This clonotype was recorded a few times. The chain's CDR3 is CASSRRVAEAFF. The CDR3 coding sequence is TGTGCCAGCTCAAGGCGGGTCGCTGAAGCTTTCTTT. The V and J genes are TRBV7-9 and TRBJ1-1; D is unclear. CDR1 is SEHNR and CDR2 is FQNEAQ in the germline V gene (reference sequence). Trimming stripped 8 bases from V and 6 bases from J, with 13 bases between. This CDR3 is 12 amino acids long.

This rearrangement joins TRBV12-3 or TRBV12-4 to TRBJ2-3; D is uncertain. V dropped 6 bases and J dropped 2 bases, with 9 bases sitting between them. The CDR3 covers 13 residues. CDR3 loop: CASSRLNTDTQYF. DNA for the CDR3: TGTGCCAGCAGCAGGTTAAACACAGATACGCAGTATTTT.

A few counts support this clonotype. The chain combines TRBV20-1 with TRBJ2-7, with 12 bases identical to TRBD2. The germline CDR1 and CDR2 sequences are DFQATT and SNEGSKA (reference sequence). There are 12 residues in the CDR3. CDR3 sequence reads: CSPSGGDREQYF. CDR3 bases: TGCAGCCCTAGCGGGGGGGATCGAGAGCAGTACTTC.

The chain combines TRBV24-1 with TRBJ2-3; D may be TRBD1 (6 bases). With 9 bases removed from V and 1 base from J, the gap between germline ends came to 13 bases. This CDR3 has 14 amino acids. Germline CDR1 and CDR2: KGHDR and SFDVKD. The chain's CDR3 is CATAPGAGTDTQYF. Written as DNA, the CDR3 is TGTGCCACCGCCCCAGGGGCGGGCACAGATACGCAGTATTTT.

This clonotype came up many times. The rearrangement uses TRBV6-2 or TRBV6-3 and TRBJ2-7, with TRBD1 matching 9 bases. Trimming at V came to 6 bases and at J to 2 bases, leaving 8 bases not matched to a gene. Germline V gene lookup returns CDR1 MNHEY and CDR2 SVGEGT. The CDR3 is 15 amino acids. Written as DNA, the CDR3 is TGTGCCAGCAGCCTCGGACAGGGGCCAACCTACGAGCAGTACGTC. This codes for CASSLGQGPTYEQYV.

This chain joins TRBV6-2 or TRBV6-3 and TRBJ2-1; 10 bases are shared with TRBD2. From germline, CDR1 is MNHEY and CDR2 SVGEGT. V gave up 0 bases and J gave up 3 bases; unmatched junction bases: 5. The CDR3 is made up of 17 amino acids. DNA of the CDR3: TGTGCCAGCAGTTACTCTGGGAGCGGGGGGGACTACAATGAGCAGTTCTTC. Translated, it gives CASSYSGSGGDYNEQFF.

The V call is TRBV6-1, the J call TRBJ2-1; 7 nucleotides agree with TRBD2. The trim removed 6 bases at V and 3 bases at J, leaving 5 bases unmatched. The CDR3 has 14 residues. Germline-derived CDR1 and CDR2 are MNHNS and SASEGT. The DNA for the CDR3 is TGTGCCAGCAGCTGGGGGGGTGGCTACAATGAGCAGTTCTTC. Its translation: CASSWGGGYNEQFF.

This clonotype was counted between two and nine times. The V call is TRBV5-6, the J call TRBJ2-4; D call uncertain. The CDR3 is 16 amino acids. The V gene's germline CDR1 is SGHDT and CDR2 YYEEEE. V dropped 1 base and J dropped 1 base, with 12 bases sitting between them. The DNA for the CDR3 is TGTGCCAGCAGCTTGATAGTGCCCTTCGCCAAAAACATTCAGTACTTC. Protein sequence: CASSLIVPFAKNIQYF.

This clonotype was seen ten or more times. The chain joins TRBV5-1 to TRBJ2-3; TRBD2 aligns across 11 bases. CDR3 size: 15 residues. The germline CDR1 and CDR2 sequences are SGHRS and YFSETQ. Trimming took 8 bases from V and 3 from J; bases not matched to a gene: 8. The DNA for the CDR3 is TGCGCCAGTTCCCCGACTAGCGGGGCGACAGATACGCAGTATTTT. Amino acids: CASSPTSGATDTQYF. Filled out from reference TRBV5-1 and TRBJ2-3, the complete variable domain reads KAGVTQTPRYLIKTRGQQVTLSCSPISGHRSVSWYQQTPGQGLQFLFEYFSETQRNKGNFPGRFSGRQFSNSRSEMNVSTLELGDSALYLCASSPTSGATDTQYFGPGTRLTVL.

The J gene is TRBJ2-1, the V gene TRBV13; no clear D. CDR1 is PRHDT, CDR2 FYEKMQ, per germline (reference sequence). Trimming shortened V by 5 bases and J by 7 bases, and 9 bases separated the two germline ends. The CDR3 loop spans 12 amino acids. CDR3 sequence reads: CASSGSANEQFF. CDR3 DNA sequence: TGTGCCAGCAGCGGAAGCGCTAATGAGCAGTTCTTC.

This clonotype has a handful of counts. The chain carries TRBV12-3 or TRBV12-4 and TRBJ1-5; perhaps TRBD1 as D (5 bases). The germline V and J ends were trimmed by 5 bases and 0 bases, with 11 bases remaining between them. The CDR3 runs 15 residues. The CDR3 nucleotides are TGTGCCAGCAGTGGGGACGGCTATAGCAATCAGCCCCAGCATTTT. This codes for CASSGDGYSNQPQHF.

This clonotype was observed a few times. This chain uses TRBV12-3 or TRBV12-4 with TRBJ2-2; the D is unclear. Trimming pared 3 bases from V and 1 base from J, leaving 9 bases between. There are 15 residues in the CDR3. The CDR3 spells CASSFAPQNTGELFF. CDR3 bases: TGTGCCAGCAGTTTCGCCCCCCAGAACACCGGGGAGCTGTTTTTT.

The DNA of the CDR3 is TGTGCTAGTGGATTACTAGCGGGGGGCGCAGAGACCCAGTACTTC. Protein product: CASGLLAGGAETQYF. The chain joins TRBV12-5 to TRBJ2-5; 12 bases are a match to TRBD2. CDR1 is LGHNT and CDR2 is FRNRAP in the germline V gene. V dropped 6 bases and J dropped 4; count of bases not matched to a gene: 6. The CDR3 contains 15 residues.

This clonotype has a handful of counts. The chain links TRBV12-3 or TRBV12-4 to TRBJ1-5; D unclear. CDR3 length equals 13 residues. Trimming left V 5 bases short and J 5 bases short, with 10 bases between. The CDR3 protein is CASSRTNHQPQHF. DNA of the CDR3: TGTGCCAGCAGTAGAACTAACCATCAGCCCCAGCATTTT.

A few counts support this clonotype. The chain uses TRBV7-9 and TRBJ1-2; D call uncertain. The V gene lost 5 bases and the J gene lost 0 bases, with 7 bases spanning the gap. Germline loops: CDR1 SEHNR, CDR2 FQNEAQ (reference sequence). This CDR3 region has 13 residues. The CDR3 DNA sequence: TGTGCCAGCAGCGACCGCACTAACTATGGCTACACCTTC. Encoded protein: CASSDRTNYGYTF.

CDR3 bases: TGTGCCAGCAGTCCCGTTCGGCTGGGGACTGAAGCTTTCTTT. Translated, it gives CASSPVRLGTEAFF. The chain couples TRBV12-3 or TRBV12-4 to TRBJ1-1; D gene unclear. Trimming cost V 5 bases and J 5 bases, with 15 bases left between them. The CDR3 spans 14 residues.

This chain connects TRBV7-6 to TRBJ2-1; maybe TRBD1 (5 bases). Trimming took 5 bases from V and 12 from J, leaving 23 bases between them. Germline V gives CDR1 SGHVS, CDR2 FNYEAQ. CDR3 length: 15 amino acids. Here the CDR3 reads CASSRARDSLLGQFF. The CDR3, as DNA: TGTGCCAGCAGCCGAGCAAGAGACAGTCTCCTGGGGCAGTTCTTC.

The sample holds one count of this clonotype. This chain links TRBV4-2 with TRBJ2-7; D might be TRBD1 (6 bases). Trimming shortened V by 3 bases and J by 0 bases, and 15 bases separated the two germline ends. From germline, CDR1 is LGHNA and CDR2 YNFKEQ. The CDR3 has 16 amino acids. The CDR3 DNA sequence: TGTGCCAGCAGCCAGACAGGTTCCAGGGGCTCCTACGAGCAGTACTTC. It encodes CASSQTGSRGSYEQYF.

The genes are TRBV7-9 and TRBJ2-3, with D possibly TRBD2 on 6 matching bases. The germline CDR1 and CDR2 sequences are SEHNR and FQNEAQ (reference sequence). This CDR3 contains 15 residues. Trimming took 5 bases from V and 6 from J, leaving 18 bases between them. The CDR3, as DNA: TGTGCCAGCAGCACTTGGGCGGGGCGTAGGGATACGCAGTATTTT. This encodes CASSTWAGRRDTQYF.

This clonotype was seen ten or more times. V and J are TRBV5-1 and TRBJ2-2, with D maybe TRBD2 (5 bases). The germline V and J ends were trimmed by 1 base and 7 bases, with 5 bases remaining between them. The CDR3 length is 12 residues. Germline V gene sequence: CDR1 SGHRS, CDR2 YFSETQ. The CDR3 sequence is CASSLSGGELFF. CDR3 nucleotide sequence: TGCGCCAGCAGCTTGAGCGGCGGGGAGCTGTTTTTT.

The CDR3 DNA reads TGCAGTGCTAGGGGGAGCGGGGGGGCCTCAGATACGCAGTATTTT. It yields the protein CSARGSGGASDTQYF. This chain links TRBV20-1 with TRBJ2-3; TRBD2 matches at 10 bases. The CDR3 is 15 amino acids. CDR1 is DFQATT and CDR2 is SNEGSKA in the germline V gene (reference sequence). With V trimmed by 3 bases and J by 4 bases, 7 bases remained unmatched.

This chain connects TRBV7-2 to TRBJ2-5; D is unclear. This CDR3 has 14 amino acids. V lost 3 bases to trimming and J lost 2 bases, with 10 bases between them. CDR1 and CDR2 (germline): SGHTA, FQGNSA. As DNA, the CDR3 is TGTGCCAGCAGCTTGGCCAGATGGCAAGAGACCCAGTACTTC. Amino acids: CASSLARWQETQYF.